The table lists the clone carrying this TCR beta chain with a few counts. Antigen: not known. V was cut by 0 bases and J by 6 bases, with 13 bases left in between. From germline, CDR1 is SGHRS and CDR2 YFSETQ. This CDR3 is 15 amino acids long. This sample is drawn from a study of T cell repertoires in cytomegalovirus infection. Study at large: The authors used CMV epitopes that were HLA-C-restricted (recently identified) and HLA-B-restricted (well studied). From public TCR beta signatures came an indication of both CMV infection and matching HLA type.

TCRdb recomputed calls from the reads with MiXCR, one row per CDR3 protein. In the table there are roughly 340,000 distinct CDR3 sequences, roughly 29% of which are singletons. Material: cultured PBMCs, obtained from culture after CMV antigen stimulation. This sequence originates from a human donor in good health (CMV status not recorded). Some clones in this sample may be carry-over from other donors' samples. This chain uses TRBV5-1 with TRBJ2-1; D not resolved. The CDR3 nucleotides read TGCGCCAGCAGCTTGGGAAGGGCCGATCTCAATGAGCAGTTCTTC. This translates into CASSLGRADLNEQFF.